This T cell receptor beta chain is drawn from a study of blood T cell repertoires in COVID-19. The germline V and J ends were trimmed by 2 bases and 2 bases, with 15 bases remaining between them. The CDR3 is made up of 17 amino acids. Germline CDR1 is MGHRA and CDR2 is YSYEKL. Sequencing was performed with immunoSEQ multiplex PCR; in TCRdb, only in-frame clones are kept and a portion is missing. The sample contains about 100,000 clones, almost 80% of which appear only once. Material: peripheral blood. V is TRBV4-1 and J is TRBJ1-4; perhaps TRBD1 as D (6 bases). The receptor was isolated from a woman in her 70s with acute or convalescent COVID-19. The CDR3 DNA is TGCGCCAGCAGCCAAACGTCACAACAGGGTACTAATGAAAAACTGTTTTTT. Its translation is CASSQTSQQGTNEKLFF.